Below, 13 T cell receptor beta chains from the same sample are listed, as sequenced in a study of T-cell reconstitution after alpha-beta-depleted transplantation in children. TCRbeta library construction was performed incorporating unique molecular identifiers. MiXCR, run by TCRdb on the PCR reads, gives a single entry per CDR3 protein. Seen here are about 830,000 distinct CDR3 sequences, approximately 15% observed once, and the top ten hold around 5%. The sample here was PBMCs, mostly from graft donor cells, taken 360 days after TCRalphabeta/CD19-depleted stem cell transplant. The receptors come from a male patient aged 10 to 17 who had a stem cell transplant for acute lymphoblastic leukemia, so the T cells may come from the graft donor.

The rearrangement uses TRBV20-1 and TRBJ1-5; possibly TRBD1 for D (6 bases). The CDR3 has 15 residues. With 3 bases removed from V and 0 bases from J, the gap between germline ends came to 12 bases. Germline CDR1 is DFQATT and CDR2 is SNEGSKA (reference sequence). In DNA, the CDR3 is TGCAGTGCTAGTGTAGACAGGCATAGCAATCAGCCCCAGCATTTT. It codes for CSASVDRHSNQPQHF.

In this sample, this clonotype turned up once. The CDR3 is CASSLRGGKTQYF. The CDR3 DNA reads TGCGCCAGCAGCTTGCGGGGCGGAAAGACCCAGTACTTC. J is TRBJ2-5 and V is TRBV5-1; tentatively, D is TRBD1 or TRBD2 (5 bases each). Trimming took off 1 base at V and 6 bases at J, with 10 bases between the two ends. The CDR3 length is 13 residues. Germline V gives CDR1 SGHRS, CDR2 YFSETQ.

This clonotype has more than one count but fewer than ten. This sequence joins TRBV5-1 and TRBJ2-5; D assignment may be TRBD1 or TRBD2 (6 bases each). V was trimmed by 0 bases and J by 2 bases, leaving 14 bases between them. This CDR3 contains 16 residues. Germline V gene lookup returns CDR1 SGHRS and CDR2 YFSETQ. CDR3 sequence: CASSLVGGSVQETQYF. CDR3 bases: TGCGCCAGCAGCTTGGTCGGGGGCTCTGTTCAAGAGACCCAGTACTTC.

In this sample, this clonotype turned up a few times. CDR3 residues: CASSSTRTGETYEQYF. The CDR3 DNA reads TGTGCCAGCAGCTCTACCAGGACAGGAGAAACCTACGAGCAGTACTTC. The chain recombines TRBV7-9 with TRBJ2-7, with TRBD1 identical over 7 bases. Germline-derived CDR1 and CDR2 are SEHNR and FQNEAQ (reference sequence). J was trimmed by 2 bases and V by 4 bases; bases with no gene match: 11. CDR3 length equals 16 residues.

In this sample, this clonotype turned up many times. V is TRBV6-1 and J is TRBJ2-1; 7 nucleotides align to TRBD2. Trimming at V came to 5 bases and at J to 6 bases, leaving 7 bases not matched to a gene. Germline values: CDR1 MNHNS, CDR2 SASEGT. There are 14 residues in the CDR3. CDR3 residues: CASSTAGTTNEQFF. The CDR3 coding sequence is TGTGCCAGCAGTACCGCAGGGACTACCAATGAGCAGTTCTTC.

This clonotype was counted only a few times. The DNA of the CDR3 is TGCAGCGCCCAGCTAGCGGGAGGGACTCTTTCGGATGAGCAGTTCTTC. Its translation: CSAQLAGGTLSDEQFF. The chain employs TRBV29-1 and TRBJ2-1; 12 nucleotides agree with TRBD2. Per the germline V gene, CDR1 is SQVTM and CDR2 is ANQGSEA. The V segment lost 7 bases and the J segment 8 bases; nucleotides outside the gene matches: 15. There are 16 residues in the CDR3.

The chain carries TRBV11-2 and TRBJ2-6, with D unclear. Germline V lookup: CDR1 SGHAT, CDR2 FQNNGV. CDR3 length: 16 amino acids. With 1 base removed from V and 0 bases from J, the gap between germline ends came to 7 bases. The CDR3 is CASSLVWASGANVLTF. DNA of the CDR3: TGTGCCAGCAGCTTAGTCTGGGCCTCTGGGGCCAACGTCCTGACTTTC.

In its sample, this clonotype was seen a few times. This chain links TRBV9 with TRBJ2-3; D is possibly TRBD1 (6 bases). Trimming took 4 bases from V and 2 from J, leaving 11 bases between them. The germline gives CDR1 SGDLS, CDR2 YYNGEE. The CDR3 consists of 14 residues. This CDR3 reads CASSTYRDTDTQYF. The CDR3 DNA is TGTGCCAGCAGCACCTACAGGGACACAGATACGCAGTATTTT.

The chain joins TRBV20-1 to TRBJ2-1; D is undetermined. Germline V CDR1 and CDR2: DFQATT, SNEGSKA (reference sequence). This CDR3 has 13 residues. Trimming took off 1 base at V and 5 bases at J, with 9 bases between the two ends. The CDR3: CSARVPENNEQFF. The CDR3 region has the DNA TGCAGTGCTAGAGTACCGGAAAACAATGAGCAGTTCTTC.

This clonotype was observed a few times. CDR3 loop: CASSLRLAGGPSTDTQYF. The CDR3 bases are TGCGCCAGCAGCTTGAGGCTAGCGGGAGGGCCTAGCACAGATACGCAGTATTTT. This chain uses TRBV5-1 with TRBJ2-3; 12 positions match TRBD2. CDR1 is SGHRS and CDR2 is YFSETQ in the germline V gene. V was clipped by 1 base and J by 0 bases; unmatched bases: 6. The CDR3 covers 18 residues. The full variable domain, in which reference TRBV5-1 and TRBJ2-3 provide the parts outside the CDR3, is KAGVTQTPRYLIKTRGQQVTLSCSPISGHRSVSWYQQTPGQGLQFLFEYFSETQRNKGNFPGRFSGRQFSNSRSEMNVSTLELGDSALYLCASSLRLAGGPSTDTQYFGPGTRLTVL.

The genes are TRBV5-5 and TRBJ1-6; D gene ambiguous. From germline, CDR1 is SGHKS and CDR2 YYEKEE (reference sequence). Trimming stripped 4 bases from V and 7 bases from J, with 6 bases between. The CDR3 contains 12 residues. The DNA of the CDR3 is TGTGCCAGCAGCGTGTGGAATTCACCCCTCCACTTT. It specifies CASSVWNSPLHF.

This clonotype was counted a few times. This chain joins TRBV27 and TRBJ2-6, with D possibly TRBD1 on 6 matching bases. The CDR3 is 17 amino acids. The ends were cut back, 0 bases at V and 2 bases at J, with 11 bases in the middle. Germline CDR1 is MNHEY and CDR2 is SMNVEV (reference sequence). The CDR3 loop is CASSLSVRGAGANVLTF. CDR3 DNA sequence: TGTGCCAGCAGTTTATCGGTCAGGGGAGCTGGGGCCAACGTCCTGACTTTC.

The rearrangement links TRBV7-9 to TRBJ1-1, with unresolved D. V shed 4 bases and J shed 2 bases, with 14 bases lying between them. Per the germline V gene, CDR1 is SEHNR and CDR2 is FQNEAQ (reference sequence). The CDR3 extends over 15 amino acids. The DNA for the CDR3 is TGTGCCAGCAGCTGGAATGGGCAGAAAAACACTGAAGCTTTCTTT. Amino acids: CASSWNGQKNTEAFF.